The T cell receptor (beta chain) described here comes from a study of Tregs in tolerant kidney transplant recipients. Study background: CD4+CD25+CD127- cells came from approximately three-day belatacept mixed lymphocyte reactions, some with approximately five-day graft donor restimulation. Antibodies separated recipient from donor cells.

The CDR3 loop spans 17 amino acids. Worth noting for this clone: Its antigen remains unknown.

The protocol was immunoSEQ multiplex PCR, while the TCRdb copy is restricted to in-frame clones and leaves out a portion. Seen here are about 31,000 clones, about 79% observed once, and the top ten hold approximately 2.4%. The V call is TRBV12-2, the J call TRBJ2-5. TRBV12-2 constitutes a pseudogene. What was sequenced was Tregs from blood cultured with allogeneic cells. The clonotype comes from a human donor in good health. The CDR3 loop is CASRPPGPGQLQETQYF. Written as DNA, the CDR3 is TGTGCAAGTCGCCCCCCCGGGCCGGGGCAGCTACAAGAGACCCAGTACTTC.